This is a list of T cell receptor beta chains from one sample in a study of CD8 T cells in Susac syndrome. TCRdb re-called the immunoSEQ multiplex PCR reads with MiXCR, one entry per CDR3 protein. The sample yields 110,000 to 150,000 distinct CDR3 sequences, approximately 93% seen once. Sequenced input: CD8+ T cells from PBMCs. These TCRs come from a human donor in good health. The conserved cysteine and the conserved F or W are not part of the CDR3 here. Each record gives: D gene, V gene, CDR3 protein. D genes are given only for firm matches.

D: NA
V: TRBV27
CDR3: ASSSQDSNQPQH

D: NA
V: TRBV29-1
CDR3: SVEEVAGYT

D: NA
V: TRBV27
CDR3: ASSWGSNSGYGYT

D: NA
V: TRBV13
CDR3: ASSFPSRARRTGELF

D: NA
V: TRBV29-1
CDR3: SVTLESSGRPYEQY

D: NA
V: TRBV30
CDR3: AWENTGELF

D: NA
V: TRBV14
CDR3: ASSQGLQPQH

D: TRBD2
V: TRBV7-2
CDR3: ASSVPSGRFYEQF

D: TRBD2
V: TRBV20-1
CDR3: SARDFGLADNNEQF

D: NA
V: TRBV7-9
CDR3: ASSYGRGEAF

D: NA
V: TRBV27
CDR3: ASSFSRFETQY

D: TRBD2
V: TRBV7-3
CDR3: ASSSQGTSPFYNEQF

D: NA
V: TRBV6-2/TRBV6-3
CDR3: AISEGNEQF

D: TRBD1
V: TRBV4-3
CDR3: ASSQDGTGGRETQY

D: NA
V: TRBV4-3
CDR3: ASSQIANYGYT

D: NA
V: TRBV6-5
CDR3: ASSQPMGDEQF

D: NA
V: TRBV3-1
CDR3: ASSQVLGTGELF

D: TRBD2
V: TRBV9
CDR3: ASSVVLAGGPHEQF

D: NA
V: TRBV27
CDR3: ASSFGPLYEQY

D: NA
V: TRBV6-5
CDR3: ASSEDRTHQPQH

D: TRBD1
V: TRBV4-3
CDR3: ASSQDKTGAQPQY

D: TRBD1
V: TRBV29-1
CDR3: SVDGQGPYEQY

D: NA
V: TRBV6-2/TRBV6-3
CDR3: ASSYSFSREQY

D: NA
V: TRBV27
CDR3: ASRDLNDGNIQY

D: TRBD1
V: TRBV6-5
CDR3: ASSPGGSRGETQY

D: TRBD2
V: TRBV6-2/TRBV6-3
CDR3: ASSYSEREAGNEQF

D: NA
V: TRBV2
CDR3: ASTERNQETQY

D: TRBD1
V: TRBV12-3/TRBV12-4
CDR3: ASSPGGGWGYT

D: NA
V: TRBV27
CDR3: ASNTGMSNQPQH

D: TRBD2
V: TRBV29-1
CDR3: SVTSGSANTQY

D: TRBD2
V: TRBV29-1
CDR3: SVARTSGVADTQY

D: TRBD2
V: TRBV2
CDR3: ASGTSGRASNEQF

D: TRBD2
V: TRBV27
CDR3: ASSLLAGGQGEQF

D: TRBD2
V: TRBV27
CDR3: ASSYQAGEQY

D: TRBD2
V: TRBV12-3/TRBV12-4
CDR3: ASSFGAGGLYEQY

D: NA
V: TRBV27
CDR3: ASSSPVMNTEAF

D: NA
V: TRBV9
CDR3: ASSGQGGHEQY

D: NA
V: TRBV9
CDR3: ASTYLVEHTSDYGYT

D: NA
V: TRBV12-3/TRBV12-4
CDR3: ASSRPSVETQY

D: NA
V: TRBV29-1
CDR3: SGLMTLNTGELF

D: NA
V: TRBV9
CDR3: ASSVYEGSYEQY